The present entry profiles one T cell receptor (beta chain) with its context. Its specificity is unknown. The CDR3 spans 14 residues. Germline CDR1 is MGHRA and CDR2 is YSYEKL. Trimming at V came to 6 bases and at J to 4 bases, leaving 6 bases not matched to a gene. Via MiXCR, TCRdb re-called the 5' RACE reads, giving one row per CDR3 protein. The sample has hundreds of thousands of distinct CDR3 sequences, around 20% seen once. This sample was taken from a study of identical twins. Study-wide results and caveats: Twins' excess sharing was less marked for out-of-frame beta sequences. While abundant cord blood beta clonotypes carried fewer insertions, memory repertoires showed no such pattern. Analyses based on zero insertions could be partly confounded by invariant MAIT and iNKT cells.

Healthy Caucasian donors formed the entire cohort. These sequences were also reported in another study, on T cells expressing NK-cell markers.

The V and J genes are TRBV4-1 and TRBJ2-3; 8 bases line up with TRBD1. The specimen sequenced was PBMCs. The receptor's source is a woman between 18 and 29 years old in good health. The chain's CDR3 is CASRPPTGADTQYF. The CDR3 DNA reads TGCGCCAGCAGGCCCCCGACAGGGGCAGATACGCAGTATTTT.